Listed below are T cell receptor beta chains from one sample, sequenced in a study of T cell repertoires in urothelial bladder cancer. The repertoire was sequenced with immunoSEQ multiplex PCR; TCRdb's copy has only in-frame clones and lacks some. This sample has roughly 910 clones, with 70% to 80% found just once. Sequencing was done on a sample of tumor-infiltrating cells from bladder cancer. These TCRs come from a human donor with urothelial carcinoma. CDR3s include the opening cysteine and the closing phenylalanine or tryptophan. D genes are given only for firm matches. The listing skips clone size in some rows; elsewhere it reads once, few, many or a size class.

V	D	size	J	DNA	CDR3
TRBV5-1	TRBD1	-	TRBJ2-6	TGCGCCAGCAGCTTGGAAGGACAGGGAGGAATATCTCGCTCTGGGGCCAACGTCCTGACTTTC	CASSLEGQGGISRSGANVLTF
TRBV7-9	-	few	TRBJ1-2	TGTGCCAGCAGCCCAGACGGGGAGTTGGGCTACACCTTC	CASSPDGELGYTF
TRBV30	-	-	TRBJ2-5	TGTGCCTGGAGTCCCCCGGGACACCGGTTAGGGGCCCAGTACTTC	CAWSPPGHRLGAQYF
TRBV5-6	-	-	TRBJ2-3	TGTGCCAGCAGCTTAGTGCAGGGTTTCAATACGCAGTATTTT	CASSLVQGFNTQYF
TRBV7-9	-	-	TRBJ1-6	TGTGCCAGCAGCTTAGAGGGGAATTCACCCCTCCACTTT	CASSLEGNSPLHF
TRBV29-1	-	-	TRBJ2-1	TGCAGCGTTGAAGACGTAGTTAACTCCTACAATGAGCAGTTCTTC	CSVEDVVNSYNEQFF
TRBV5-6	-	-	TRBJ1-3	TGTGCCAGCAGCTTCCCCCAAGACTCCACGTCTGGAAACACCATATATTTT	CASSFPQDSTSGNTIYF
TRBV7-9	-	-	TRBJ2-1	TGTGCCAGCAGCCCAAGGACCGGTAATGAGCAGTTCTTC	CASSPRTGNEQFF
TRBV11-2	TRBD2	-	TRBJ2-2	TGTGCCAGCAGCAGCCGGGGACTAGCGGGTTCCGCGAACACCGGGGAGCTGTTTTTT	CASSSRGLAGSANTGELFF
TRBV27	TRBD1	-	TRBJ1-4	TGTGCCAGCAGTTTCCTTCCACCGGGACAGGGTGCGCAAAAACTGTTTTTT	CASSFLPPGQGAQKLFF
TRBV5-8	-	-	TRBJ1-1	TGTGCCAGCAGCTTGCGGCATTCGGCGTCAAGGAACACTGAAGCTTTCTTT	CASSLRHSASRNTEAFF
TRBV10-1	-	-	TRBJ2-5	TGCGCCAGCAGTGAGGGGAAGGGCAGGTCCCAAGAGACCCAGTACTTC	CASSEGKGRSQETQYF
TRBV5-1	-	few	TRBJ2-1	TGCGCCAGCAGCTTGGAGGGAGTCTCCTACAATGAGCAGTTCTTC	CASSLEGVSYNEQFF
TRBV5-4	-	-	TRBJ2-3	TGTGCCAGCAGCTTGTCATTGGGGCCGGGGGCAGATACGCAGTATTTT	CASSLSLGPGADTQYF
TRBV5-5	-	once	TRBJ2-3	TGTGCCAGCAGCCTAACGACAGATACGCAGTATTTT	CASSLTTDTQYF
TRBV18	-	-	TRBJ1-4	TGTGCCAGCTCACCACCGTACGGGGCAACTAATGAAAAACTGTTTTTT	CASSPPYGATNEKLFF
TRBV6-5	TRBD1	once	TRBJ2-5	TGTGCCAGCAGTTGGGACAGGGCCTCTCGGGGGACCCAGTACTTC	CASSWDRASRGTQYF
TRBV6-5	TRBD1	large	TRBJ1-5	TGTGCCAGCAGTGAAGACAGGGTCTTTCAGCCCCAGCATTTT	CASSEDRVFQPQHF
TRBV5-5	-	once	TRBJ2-1	TGTGCCAGCAGCTCTACCATCCGCAATGAGCAGTTCTTC	CASSSTIRNEQFF
TRBV25-1	-	once	TRBJ2-2	TGTGCCAGCAGTGAACAGAACACCGGGGAGCTGTTTTTT	CASSEQNTGELFF
TRBV30	-	few	TRBJ1-2	TGTGCCGGGACCGCAAACTATGGCTACACCTTC	CAGTANYGYTF
TRBV5-1	TRBD2	-	TRBJ2-1	TGCGCCAGCAAGTTGCGGGAGGAGTTGACCTACAATGAGCAGTTCTTC	CASKLREELTYNEQFF
TRBV15	TRBD2	-	TRBJ2-2	TGTGCCACCAGCAGAGACGCGACTAGCGGGAGGGCCCGGGGAGCTGTTTTT	CATSRDATSGRARGAVF
TRBV7-9	-	-	TRBJ2-3	TGTGCCAGCAGCTTAGATCGGTCGGGGGCCCGCACAGATACGCAGTATTTT	CASSLDRSGARTDTQYF
TRBV5-6	-	-	TRBJ2-1	TGTGCCAGCAGCTCGGTTAGGGCCGCTGAGATCGACGGGCAGTTCTTC	CASSSVRAAEIDGQFF
TRBV6-5	-	once	TRBJ1-4	TGTGCCAGCAGTTACTCGGGGGGCAAGGGCGGAGAAAAACTGTTTTTT	CASSYSGGKGGEKLFF
TRBV18	-	-	TRBJ2-5	TGTGCCAGCTCACCGGGCAGGGCCCTGGCCGCTCAAGAGACCCAGTACTTC	CASSPGRALAAQETQYF
TRBV10-1	-	-	TRBJ2-1	TGCGCCAGCAGTGAGTCGTCCGGAACCGCCGGATACAATGAGCAGTTCTTC	CASSESSGTAGYNEQFF
TRBV9	-	-	TRBJ1-1	TGTGCCAGCAGCCCCGGGGACGACACTGAAGCTTTCTTT	CASSPGDDTEAFF
TRBV27	TRBD1	-	TRBJ1-4	TGTGCCAGCAGACCCCGGACAGGCCCTGGGGGTGAAAAACTGTTTTTT	CASRPRTGPGGEKLFF
TRBV29-1	TRBD1	-	TRBJ2-1	TGCAGCGTTGCTGGACAGGGGGACGATGAGCAGTTCTTC	CSVAGQGDDEQFF
TRBV5-8	TRBD1	once	TRBJ1-2	TGTGCCAGCAGCCGCGGGGACAGCATCCTCTATGGCTACACCTTC	CASSRGDSILYGYTF
TRBV6-5	TRBD1	-	TRBJ1-6	TGTGCCAGCAACAACAGGGGGCGTTTTTCACCCCTCCACTTT	CASNNRGRFSPLHF
TRBV19	-	once	TRBJ2-3	TGTGCCAGTAGTATACAAGGGGTTGGAACAGATACGCAGTATTTT	CASSIQGVGTDTQYF
TRBV7-9	-	-	TRBJ2-3	TGTGCCAGCAGCCGCGCCCGGGGGTCTACTAGCACAGATACGCAGTATTTT	CASSRARGSTSTDTQYF
TRBV2	-	-	TRBJ2-7	TGTGCCAGCAGGGAGGGACTGGGGTCGTACGAGCAGTACTTC	CASREGLGSYEQYF
TRBV5-5	TRBD1	-	TRBJ1-1	TGTGCCAGCAGCTTAGAGGACAGGAGGAACACTGAAGCTTTCTTT	CASSLEDRRNTEAFF
TRBV28	-	-	TRBJ2-5	TGTGCCAGCAGCTTTAACAGGGAGGAGACCCAGTACTTC	CASSFNREETQYF
TRBV10-1	-	few	TRBJ2-2	TGCGCCACCAGCATGCGGGACAGCCGAAACACCGGGGAGCTGTTTTTT	CATSMRDSRNTGELFF
TRBV25-1	-	-	TRBJ2-1	TGTGCCAGCAGTGAATCTTCAGGGACAACCTACAATGAGCAGTTCTTC	CASSESSGTTYNEQFF
TRBV5-1	-	-	TRBJ1-5	TGCGCCAGTTCCGGGACCCGGACGAGTCAGCCCCAGCATTTT	CASSGTRTSQPQHF
TRBV10-3	-	-	TRBJ2-5	TGTGCCATCAGTGAGTCAGGCGGGAAGGAGACCCAGTACTTC	CAISESGGKETQYF
TRBV6-5	TRBD2	few	TRBJ2-1	TGTGCCAGCAGTTACCTGGCTAGCGGGGCGAATGAGCAGTTCTTC	CASSYLASGANEQFF
TRBV2	TRBD1	once	TRBJ2-1	TGTGCCAGCCTACCGCTCGGAGACAGGGCCGTCCGTACGGATGAGCAGTTCTTC	CASLPLGDRAVRTDEQFF
TRBV2	-	few	TRBJ2-5	TGTGCCAGCAGTGAAGGTGGGGGGAGGGAGACCCAGTACTTC	CASSEGGGRETQYF
TRBV5-6	-	once	TRBJ2-3	TGTGCCAGCAGCTCCTTGGATACGCAGTATTTT	CASSSLDTQYF
TRBV10-3	TRBD2	-	TRBJ2-3	TGTGCCATCAGCACTAGCGGGGTGGTAGATACGCAGTATTTT	CAISTSGVVDTQYF
TRBV30	-	-	TRBJ1-5	TGTGCCTGGCGTGGGGGGGTGGGGAATCAGCCCCAGCATTTT	CAWRGGVGNQPQHF
TRBV11-2	TRBD2	-	TRBJ2-1	TGTGCCAGCAGCTCCGATAGCGGGAGGGGCCGTTCTAATGAGCAGTTCTTC	CASSSDSGRGRSNEQFF
TRBV7-8	-	-	TRBJ1-5	TGTGCCAGCAGCCTGACACGGGCAGCATATAGCAATCAGCCCCAGCATTTT	CASSLTRAAYSNQPQHF
TRBV28	TRBD2	once	TRBJ2-1	TGTGCCAGCAGACCGTCCCTAGCGGGAGGACCCAATGAGCAGTTCTTC	CASRPSLAGGPNEQFF
TRBV5-1	TRBD1	-	TRBJ2-7	TGCGCCAGCAGCTTGGCTGGGAGACAGGGACAGAGATACGAGCAGTACTTC	CASSLAGRQGQRYEQYF
TRBV5-4	TRBD1	-	TRBJ1-1	TGTGCCAGCATCCTGGAGGGGACAGGGTCTGAAGCTTTCTTT	CASILEGTGSEAFF